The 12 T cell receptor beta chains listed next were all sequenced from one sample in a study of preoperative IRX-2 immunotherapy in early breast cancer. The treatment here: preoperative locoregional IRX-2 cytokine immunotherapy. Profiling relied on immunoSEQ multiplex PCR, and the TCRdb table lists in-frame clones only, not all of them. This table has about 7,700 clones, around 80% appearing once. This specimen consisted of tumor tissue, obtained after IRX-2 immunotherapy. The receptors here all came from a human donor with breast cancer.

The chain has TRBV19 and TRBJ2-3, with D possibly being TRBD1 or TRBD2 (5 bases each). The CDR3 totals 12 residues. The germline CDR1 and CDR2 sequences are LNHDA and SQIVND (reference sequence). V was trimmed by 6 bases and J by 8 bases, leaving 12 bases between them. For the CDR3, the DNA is TGTGCCAGTAGCTCCCGGGGCACTACGCAGTATTTT. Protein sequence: CASSSRGTTQYF. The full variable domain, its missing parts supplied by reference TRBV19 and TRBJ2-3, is DGGITQSPKYLFRKEGQNVTLSCEQNLNHDAMYWYRQDPGQGLRLIYYSQIVNDFQKGDIAEGYSVSREKKESFPLTVTSAQKNPTAFYLCASSSRGTTQYFGPGTRLTVL.

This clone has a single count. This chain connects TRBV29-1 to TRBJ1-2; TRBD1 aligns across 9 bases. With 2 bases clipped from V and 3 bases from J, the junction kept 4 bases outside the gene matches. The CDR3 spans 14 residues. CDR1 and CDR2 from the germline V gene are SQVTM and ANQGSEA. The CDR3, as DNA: TGCAGCGTTGAAAGGGGACAGGGTCACTATGGCTACACCTTC. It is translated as CSVERGQGHYGYTF.

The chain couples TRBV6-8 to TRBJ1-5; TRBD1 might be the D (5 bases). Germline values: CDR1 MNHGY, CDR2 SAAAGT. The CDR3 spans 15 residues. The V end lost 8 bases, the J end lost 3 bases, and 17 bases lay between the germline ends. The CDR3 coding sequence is TGTGCCAGCGTCGGGGGTTCTGCGATCAATCAGCCCCAGCATTTT. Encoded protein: CASVGGSAINQPQHF.

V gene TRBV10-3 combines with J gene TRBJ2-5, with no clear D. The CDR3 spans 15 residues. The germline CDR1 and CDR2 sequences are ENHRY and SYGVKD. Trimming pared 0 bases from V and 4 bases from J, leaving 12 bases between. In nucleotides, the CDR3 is TGTGCCATCAGTGAGTCGGGTGATAGGACAGAGACCCAGTACTTC. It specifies CAISESGDRTETQYF.

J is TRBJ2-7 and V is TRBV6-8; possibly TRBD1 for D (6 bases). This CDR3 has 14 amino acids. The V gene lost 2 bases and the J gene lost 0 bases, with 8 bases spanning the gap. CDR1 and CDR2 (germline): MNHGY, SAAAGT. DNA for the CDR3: TGTGCCAGCAGTTACCCGGACAGCTCCTACGAGCAGTACTTC. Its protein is CASSYPDSSYEQYF.

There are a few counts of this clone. The CDR3 DNA sequence: TGTGCCAGCAGTTACAACAGCTGGACTGAAGCTTTCTTT. It encodes CASSYNSWTEAFF. The chain is built from TRBV6-8 and TRBJ1-1; D is ambiguous. The germline V gene encodes CDR1 MNHGY and CDR2 SAAAGT. There are 13 residues in the CDR3. V lost 2 bases and J 5 bases, leaving 9 bases between the germline ends.

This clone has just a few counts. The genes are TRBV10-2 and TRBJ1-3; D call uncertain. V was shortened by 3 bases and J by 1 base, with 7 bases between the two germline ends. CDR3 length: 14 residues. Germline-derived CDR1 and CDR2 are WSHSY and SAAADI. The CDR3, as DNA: TGCGCCAGCAGTGAAGTGTCTTCTGGAAACACCATATATTTT. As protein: CASSEVSSGNTIYF.

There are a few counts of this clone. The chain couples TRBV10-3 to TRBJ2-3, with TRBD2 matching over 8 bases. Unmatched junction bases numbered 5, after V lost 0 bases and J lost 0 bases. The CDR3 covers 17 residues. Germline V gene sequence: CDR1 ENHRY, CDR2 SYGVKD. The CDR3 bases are TGTGCCATCAGTGAGTCACCGGGGGGGACTAGCACAGATACGCAGTATTTT. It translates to CAISESPGGTSTDTQYF.

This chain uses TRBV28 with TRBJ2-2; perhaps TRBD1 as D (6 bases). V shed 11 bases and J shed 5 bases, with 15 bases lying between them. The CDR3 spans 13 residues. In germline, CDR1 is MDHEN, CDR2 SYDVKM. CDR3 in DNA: TGTGCCGGCCGGGACACCCTTACCGGGGAGCTGTTTTTT. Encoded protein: CAGRDTLTGELFF. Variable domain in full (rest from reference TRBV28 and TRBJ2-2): DVKVTQSSRYLVKRTGEKVFLECVQDMDHENMFWYRQDPGLGLRLIYFSYDVKMKEKGDIPEGYSVSREKKERFSLILESASTNQTSMYLCAGRDTLTGELFFGEGSRLTVL.

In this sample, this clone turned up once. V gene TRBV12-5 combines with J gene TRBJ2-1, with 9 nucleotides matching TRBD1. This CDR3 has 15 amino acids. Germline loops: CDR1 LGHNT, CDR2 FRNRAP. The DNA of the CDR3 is TGTGCCAGCACCCTCTCGGGACAGGGATACAATGAGCAGTTCTTC. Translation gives CASTLSGQGYNEQFF.

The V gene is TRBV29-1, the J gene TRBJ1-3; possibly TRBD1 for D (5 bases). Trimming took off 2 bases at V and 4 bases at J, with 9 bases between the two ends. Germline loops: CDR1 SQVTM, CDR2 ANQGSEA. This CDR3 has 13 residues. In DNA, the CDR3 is TGCAGCGTTGAAAGAGGGGCGGGAAACACCATATATTTT. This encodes CSVERGAGNTIYF.

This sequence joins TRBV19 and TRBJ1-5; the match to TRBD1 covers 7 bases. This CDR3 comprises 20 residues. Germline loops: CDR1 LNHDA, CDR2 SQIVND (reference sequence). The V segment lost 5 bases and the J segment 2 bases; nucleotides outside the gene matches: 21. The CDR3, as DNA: TGTGCCAGTAGTCGCGCCCCAATACAGGGGAAGGGGTTGGGCAATCAGCCCCAGCATTTT. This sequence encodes CASSRAPIQGKGLGNQPQHF.